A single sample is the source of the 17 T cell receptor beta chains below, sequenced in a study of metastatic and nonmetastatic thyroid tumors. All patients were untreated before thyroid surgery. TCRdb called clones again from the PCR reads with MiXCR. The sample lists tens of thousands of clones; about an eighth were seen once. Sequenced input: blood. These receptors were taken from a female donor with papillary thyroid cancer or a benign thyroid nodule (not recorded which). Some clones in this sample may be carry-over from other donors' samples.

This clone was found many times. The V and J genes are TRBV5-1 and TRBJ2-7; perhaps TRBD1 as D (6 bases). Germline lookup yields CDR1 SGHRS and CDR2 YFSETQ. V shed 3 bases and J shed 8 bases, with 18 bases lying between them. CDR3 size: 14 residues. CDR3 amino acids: CASSYHRERDKQYF. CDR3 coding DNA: TGCGCCAGCAGCTACCACAGGGAAAGGGACAAGCAGTACTTC.

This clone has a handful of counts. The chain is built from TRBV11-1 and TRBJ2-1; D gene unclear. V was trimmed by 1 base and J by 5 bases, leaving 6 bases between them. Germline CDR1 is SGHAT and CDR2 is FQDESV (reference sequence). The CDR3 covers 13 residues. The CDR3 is CASSLVPNNEQFF. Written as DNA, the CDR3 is TGTGCCAGCAGCTTAGTTCCGAACAATGAGCAGTTCTTC.

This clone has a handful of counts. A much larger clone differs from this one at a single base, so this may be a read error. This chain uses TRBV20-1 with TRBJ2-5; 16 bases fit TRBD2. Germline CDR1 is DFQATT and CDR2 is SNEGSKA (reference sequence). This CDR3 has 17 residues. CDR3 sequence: CSAAPGLAGGPEEIQYF. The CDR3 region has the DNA TGCAGTGCTGCGCCGGGACTAGCGGGAGGGCCGGAAGAGATCCAGTACTTC.

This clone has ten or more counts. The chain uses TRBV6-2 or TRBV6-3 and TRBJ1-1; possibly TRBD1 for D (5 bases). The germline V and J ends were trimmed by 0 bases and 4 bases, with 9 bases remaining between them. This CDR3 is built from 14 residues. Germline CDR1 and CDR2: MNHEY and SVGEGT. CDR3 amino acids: CASSYSGEVTEAFF. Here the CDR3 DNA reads TGTGCCAGCAGTTACTCGGGGGAGGTCACTGAAGCTTTCTTT.

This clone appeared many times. As DNA, the CDR3 is TGTGCCAGCAGCCAAGATCGGTCTCGCACTGAAGCTTTCTTT. Protein: CASSQDRSRTEAFF. The chain is built from TRBV3-1 and TRBJ1-1; no clear D. Germline CDR1 LGHDT, CDR2 YNNKEL (reference sequence). V shed 0 bases and J shed 4 bases, with 9 bases lying between them. The CDR3 contains 14 residues.

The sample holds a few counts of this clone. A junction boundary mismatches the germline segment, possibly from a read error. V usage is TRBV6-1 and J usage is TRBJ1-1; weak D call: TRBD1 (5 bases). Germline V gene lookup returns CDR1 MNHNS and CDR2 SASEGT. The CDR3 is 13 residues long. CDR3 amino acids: CASTRGTNTEDFF. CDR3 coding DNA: TGTGCCAGCACGAGAGGGACGAACACTGAAGATTTTTTT.

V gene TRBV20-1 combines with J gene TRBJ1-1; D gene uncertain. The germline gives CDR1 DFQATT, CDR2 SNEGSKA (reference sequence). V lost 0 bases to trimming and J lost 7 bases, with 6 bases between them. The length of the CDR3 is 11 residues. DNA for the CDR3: TGCAGTGCTAGAGATGTGGGTGAAGCTTTCTTT. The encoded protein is CSARDVGEAFF.

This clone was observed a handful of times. The CDR3 region has the DNA TGCAGCGTTGATGTAGGTGGACAGATATCCTATGGCTACACCTTC. As protein: CSVDVGGQISYGYTF. The rearrangement links TRBV29-1 to TRBJ1-2; tentatively, D is TRBD1 (6 bases). This CDR3 is built from 15 residues. Trimming pared 3 bases from V and 4 bases from J, leaving 18 bases between. Germline-derived CDR1 and CDR2 are SQVTM and ANQGSEA.

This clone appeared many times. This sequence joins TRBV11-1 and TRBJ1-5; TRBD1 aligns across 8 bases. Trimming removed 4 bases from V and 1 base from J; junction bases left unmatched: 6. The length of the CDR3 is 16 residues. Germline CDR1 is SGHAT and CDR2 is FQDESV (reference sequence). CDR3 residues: CASSSTGDISNQPQHF. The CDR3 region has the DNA TGTGCCAGCAGCTCGACAGGGGACATCAGCAATCAGCCCCAGCATTTT.

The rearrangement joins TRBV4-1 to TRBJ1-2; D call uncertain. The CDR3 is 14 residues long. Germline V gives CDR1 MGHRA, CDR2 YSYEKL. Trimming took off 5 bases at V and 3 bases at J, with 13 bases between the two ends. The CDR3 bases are TGCGCCAGCAGCGAAGGGCCTGGAGACTATGGCTACACCTTC. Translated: CASSEGPGDYGYTF.

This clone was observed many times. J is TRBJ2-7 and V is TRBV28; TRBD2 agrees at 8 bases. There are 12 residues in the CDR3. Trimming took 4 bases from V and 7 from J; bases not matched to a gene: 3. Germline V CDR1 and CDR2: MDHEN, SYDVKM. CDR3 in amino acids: CASSSGGREQYF. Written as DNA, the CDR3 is TGTGCCAGCAGTTCGGGAGGGAGGGAGCAGTACTTC.

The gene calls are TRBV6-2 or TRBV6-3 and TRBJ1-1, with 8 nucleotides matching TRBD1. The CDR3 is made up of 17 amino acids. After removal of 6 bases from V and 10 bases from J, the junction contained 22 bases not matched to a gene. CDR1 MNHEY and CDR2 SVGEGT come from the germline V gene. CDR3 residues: CASRTIRQGTNPFGAFF. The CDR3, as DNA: TGTGCCAGCAGAACCATCCGACAGGGGACCAACCCCTTTGGAGCTTTCTTT.

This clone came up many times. The CDR3 nucleotides read TGCAGTGCTAGAGCTGCGGGGACTGACTACGAGCAGTACTTC. Translated: CSARAAGTDYEQYF. The chain has TRBV20-1 and TRBJ2-7; tentatively, D is TRBD2 (6 bases). CDR3 length: 14 residues. Germline V lookup: CDR1 DFQATT, CDR2 SNEGSKA (reference sequence). V lost 1 base and J lost 3, with 13 bases in between.

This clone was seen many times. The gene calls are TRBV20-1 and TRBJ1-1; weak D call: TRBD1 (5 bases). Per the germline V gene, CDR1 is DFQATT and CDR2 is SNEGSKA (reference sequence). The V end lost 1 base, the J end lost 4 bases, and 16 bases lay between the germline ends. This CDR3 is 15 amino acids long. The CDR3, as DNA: TGCAGTGCTAGAGGGGGTGGGGGTAAGGTCACTGAAGCTTTCTTT. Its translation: CSARGGGGKVTEAFF.

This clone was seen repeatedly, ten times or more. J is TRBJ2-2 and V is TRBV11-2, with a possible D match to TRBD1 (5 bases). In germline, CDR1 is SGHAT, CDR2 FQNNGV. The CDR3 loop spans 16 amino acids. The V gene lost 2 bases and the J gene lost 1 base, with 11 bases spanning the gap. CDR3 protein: CASSLLGGQNTGELFF. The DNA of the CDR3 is TGTGCCAGCAGCTTATTGGGCGGACAGAACACCGGGGAGCTGTTTTTT.

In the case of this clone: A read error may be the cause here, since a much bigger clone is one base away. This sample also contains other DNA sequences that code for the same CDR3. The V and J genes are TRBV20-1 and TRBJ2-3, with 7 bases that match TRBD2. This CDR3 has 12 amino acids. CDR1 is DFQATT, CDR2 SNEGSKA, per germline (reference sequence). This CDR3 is CSARAPGGGPYF. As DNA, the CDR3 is TGCAGCGCTAGAGCCCCGGGAGGCGGACCGTATTTT.

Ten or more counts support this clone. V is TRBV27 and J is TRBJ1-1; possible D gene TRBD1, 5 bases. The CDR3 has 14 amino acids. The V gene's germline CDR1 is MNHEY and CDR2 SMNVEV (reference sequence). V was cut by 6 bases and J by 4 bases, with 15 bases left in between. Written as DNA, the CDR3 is TGTGCCAGCAGACTTTCAGGGTTGGGCACTGAAGCTTTCTTT. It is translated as CASRLSGLGTEAFF.